Below are 2 T cell receptor beta chains sequenced from a single sample in a study of CD8+ T cells in alopecia areata. cDNA prepared by RNA extraction and subsequent reverse transcription served as the template for sequencing. The data were produced by immunoSEQ multiplex PCR, yet TCRdb's version contains in-frame clones alone and is incomplete. The sample has some 160,000 clones; around two thirds are singletons. The specimen sequenced was CD8+ T cells sorted from blood. All receptors come from a human donor in good health.

The gene calls are TRBV6-5 and TRBJ2-1; D call uncertain. Germline V gene data show CDR1 as MNHEY and CDR2 as SVGAGI. This CDR3 has 11 residues. Trimming removed 8 bases at V and 7 bases at J, with 9 bases between. The CDR3 reads CASLNGNEQFF. DNA for the CDR3: TGTGCCAGCCTTAACGGAAATGAGCAGTTCTTC.

This clone was detected a few times. V usage is TRBV19 and J usage is TRBJ1-1; possible D gene TRBD1, 6 bases. CDR1 is LNHDA and CDR2 is SQIVND in the germline V gene (reference sequence). Trimming took off 4 bases at V and 8 bases at J, with 17 bases between the two ends. The CDR3 sequence is 14 residues long. The CDR3 coding sequence is TGTGCCAGTAGTAGTACCAGGGGAGAACGCGAAGCTTTCTTT. Amino acids: CASSSTRGEREAFF.